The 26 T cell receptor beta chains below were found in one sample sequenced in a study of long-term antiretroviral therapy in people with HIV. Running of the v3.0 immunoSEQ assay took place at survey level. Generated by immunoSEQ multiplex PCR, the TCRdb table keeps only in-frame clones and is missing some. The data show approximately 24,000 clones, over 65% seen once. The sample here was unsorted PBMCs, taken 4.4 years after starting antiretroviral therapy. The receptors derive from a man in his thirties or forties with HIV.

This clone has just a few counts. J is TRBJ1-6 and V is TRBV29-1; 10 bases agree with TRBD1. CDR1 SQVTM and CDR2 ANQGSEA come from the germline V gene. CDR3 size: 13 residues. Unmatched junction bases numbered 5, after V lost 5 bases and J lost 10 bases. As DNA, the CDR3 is TGCAGCGTTCCCGGGACAGGGGACTCACCCCTCCACTTT. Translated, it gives CSVPGTGDSPLHF.

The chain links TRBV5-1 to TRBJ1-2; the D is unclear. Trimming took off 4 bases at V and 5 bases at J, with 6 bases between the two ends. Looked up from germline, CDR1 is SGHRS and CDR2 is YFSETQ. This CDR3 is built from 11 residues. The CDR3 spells CASSRGYGYTF. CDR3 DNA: TGCGCCAGCAGCAGAGGGTATGGCTACACCTTC. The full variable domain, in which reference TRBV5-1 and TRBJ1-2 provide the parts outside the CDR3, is KAGVTQTPRYLIKTRGQQVTLSCSPISGHRSVSWYQQTPGQGLQFLFEYFSETQRNKGNFPGRFSGRQFSNSRSEMNVSTLELGDSALYLCASSRGYGYTFGSGTRLTVV.

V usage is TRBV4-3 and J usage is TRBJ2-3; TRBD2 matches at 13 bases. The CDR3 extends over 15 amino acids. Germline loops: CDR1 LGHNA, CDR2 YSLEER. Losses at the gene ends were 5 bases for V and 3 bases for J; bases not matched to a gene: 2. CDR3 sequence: CASSWTSGSTDTQYF. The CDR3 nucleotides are TGCGCCAGCAGCTGGACTAGCGGGAGTACAGATACGCAGTATTTT.

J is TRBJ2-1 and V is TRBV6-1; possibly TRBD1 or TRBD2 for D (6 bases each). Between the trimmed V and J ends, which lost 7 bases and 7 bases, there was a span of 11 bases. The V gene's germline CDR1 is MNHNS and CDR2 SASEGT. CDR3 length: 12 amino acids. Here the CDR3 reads CASNREVNEQFF. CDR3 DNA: TGTGCCAGCAACAGGGAGGTTAATGAGCAGTTCTTC.

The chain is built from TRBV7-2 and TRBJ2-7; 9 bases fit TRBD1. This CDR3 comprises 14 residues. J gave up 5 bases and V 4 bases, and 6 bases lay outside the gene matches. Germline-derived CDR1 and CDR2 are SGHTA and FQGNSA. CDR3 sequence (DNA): TGTGCCAGCAGCTCCCAGGACAGGGGTCACGAGCAGTACTTC. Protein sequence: CASSSQDRGHEQYF.

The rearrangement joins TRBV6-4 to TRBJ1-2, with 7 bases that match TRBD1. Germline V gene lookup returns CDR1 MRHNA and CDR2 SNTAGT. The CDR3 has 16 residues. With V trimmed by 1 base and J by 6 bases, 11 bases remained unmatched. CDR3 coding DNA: TGTGCCAGCAGTGACTTTCCACAGGGGATTCCCCATGGCTACACCTTC. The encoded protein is CASSDFPQGIPHGYTF.

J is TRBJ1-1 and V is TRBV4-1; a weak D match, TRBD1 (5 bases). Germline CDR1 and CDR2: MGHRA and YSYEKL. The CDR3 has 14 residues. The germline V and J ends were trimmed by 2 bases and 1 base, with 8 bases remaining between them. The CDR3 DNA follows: TGCGCCAGCAGCCAACAAGGGGCGAACACTGAAGCTTTCTTT. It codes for CASSQQGANTEAFF.

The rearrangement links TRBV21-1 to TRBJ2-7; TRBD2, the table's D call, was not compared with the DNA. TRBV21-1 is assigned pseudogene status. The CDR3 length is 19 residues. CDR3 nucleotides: TGTGCCAGCAGCCAAAGGTATCTAGGACTAGCGGGACCCGTCTACGAGCAGTACTTC. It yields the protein CASSQRYLGLAGPVYEQYF.

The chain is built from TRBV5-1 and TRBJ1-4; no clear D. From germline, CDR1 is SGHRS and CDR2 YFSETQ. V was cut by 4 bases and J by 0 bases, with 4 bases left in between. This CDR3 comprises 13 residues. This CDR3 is CASSPTTNEKLFF. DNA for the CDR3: TGCGCCAGCAGCCCCACAACTAATGAAAAACTGTTTTTT. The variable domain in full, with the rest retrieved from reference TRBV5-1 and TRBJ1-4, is KAGVTQTPRYLIKTRGQQVTLSCSPISGHRSVSWYQQTPGQGLQFLFEYFSETQRNKGNFPGRFSGRQFSNSRSEMNVSTLELGDSALYLCASSPTTNEKLFFGSGTQLSVL.

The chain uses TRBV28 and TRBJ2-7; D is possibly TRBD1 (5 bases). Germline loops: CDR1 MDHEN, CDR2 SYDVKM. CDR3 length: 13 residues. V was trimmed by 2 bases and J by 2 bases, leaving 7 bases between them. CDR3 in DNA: TGTGCCAGCAGTTTAGGGGCGGCCTACGAGCAGTACTTC. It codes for CASSLGAAYEQYF. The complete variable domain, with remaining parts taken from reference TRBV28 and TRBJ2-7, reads DVKVTQSSRYLVKRTGEKVFLECVQDMDHENMFWYRQDPGLGLRLIYFSYDVKMKEKGDIPEGYSVSREKKERFSLILESASTNQTSMYLCASSLGAAYEQYFGPGTRLTVT.

The CDR3 protein is CASSLDLKLFF. CDR3 coding DNA: TGTGCCAGCAGTCTTGACTTGAAACTGTTTTTT. The rearrangement joins TRBV5-6 to TRBJ1-4; no firm D call. V shed 5 bases and J shed 11 bases, with 10 bases lying between them. Per the germline V gene, CDR1 is SGHDT and CDR2 is YYEEEE. The CDR3 is 11 residues long.

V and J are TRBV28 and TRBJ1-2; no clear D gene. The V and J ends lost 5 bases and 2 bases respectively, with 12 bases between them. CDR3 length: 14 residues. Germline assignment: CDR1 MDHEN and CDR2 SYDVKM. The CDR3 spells CASSPIGGNYGYTF. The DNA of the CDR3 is TGTGCCAGCAGTCCGATCGGCGGCAACTATGGCTACACCTTC.

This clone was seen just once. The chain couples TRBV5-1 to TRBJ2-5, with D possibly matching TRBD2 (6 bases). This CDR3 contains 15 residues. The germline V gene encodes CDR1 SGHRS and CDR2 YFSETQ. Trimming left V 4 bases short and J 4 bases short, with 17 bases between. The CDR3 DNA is TGCGCCAGCAGCGGCGGGATTCCAGGACCAGAGACCCAGTACTTC. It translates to CASSGGIPGPETQYF. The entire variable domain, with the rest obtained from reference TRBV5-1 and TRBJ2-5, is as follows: KAGVTQTPRYLIKTRGQQVTLSCSPISGHRSVSWYQQTPGQGLQFLFEYFSETQRNKGNFPGRFSGRQFSNSRSEMNVSTLELGDSALYLCASSGGIPGPETQYFGPGTRLLVL.

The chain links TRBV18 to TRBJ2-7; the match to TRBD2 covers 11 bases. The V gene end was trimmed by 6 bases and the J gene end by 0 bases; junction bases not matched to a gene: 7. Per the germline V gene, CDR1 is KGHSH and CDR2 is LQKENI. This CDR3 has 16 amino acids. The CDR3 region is CASSTQLAGASYEQYF. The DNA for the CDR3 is TGTGCCAGCTCGACGCAACTAGCGGGAGCCTCCTACGAGCAGTACTTC.

The CDR3 sequence: CASSLTSRYEQYF. The CDR3 nucleotides read TGTGCCAGCAGTCTGACTAGCAGGTACGAGCAGTACTTC. The gene calls are TRBV27 and TRBJ2-7, with 7 bases identical to TRBD2. This CDR3 has 13 residues. Germline CDR1 MNHEY, CDR2 SMNVEV (reference sequence). V lost 5 bases to trimming and J lost 4 bases; unmatched junction nucleotides: 5.

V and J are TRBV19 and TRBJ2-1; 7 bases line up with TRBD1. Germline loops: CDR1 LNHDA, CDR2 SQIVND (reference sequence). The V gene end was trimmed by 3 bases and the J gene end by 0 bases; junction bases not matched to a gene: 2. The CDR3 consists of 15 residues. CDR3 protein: CASSMTGSSYNEQFF. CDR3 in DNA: TGTGCCAGTAGTATGACAGGGAGCTCCTACAATGAGCAGTTCTTC.

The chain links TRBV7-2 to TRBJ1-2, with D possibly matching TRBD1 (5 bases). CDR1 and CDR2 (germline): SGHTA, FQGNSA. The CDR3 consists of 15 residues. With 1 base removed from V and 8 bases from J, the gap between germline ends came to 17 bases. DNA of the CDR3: TGTGCCAGCAGCTTAGTTGGGGGGGAGGCGGGAGGCTACACCTTC. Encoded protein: CASSLVGGEAGGYTF.

CDR3 loop: CASSPGGRGNFYEQYF. The DNA for the CDR3 is TGTGCCAGCAGCCCAGGGGGCCGGGGGAATTTCTACGAGCAGTACTTC. V gene TRBV7-6 combines with J gene TRBJ2-7; 8 nucleotides agree with TRBD1. This CDR3 comprises 16 residues. After removal of 5 bases from V and 3 bases from J, the junction contained 12 bases not matched to a gene. Germline loops: CDR1 SGHVS, CDR2 FNYEAQ.

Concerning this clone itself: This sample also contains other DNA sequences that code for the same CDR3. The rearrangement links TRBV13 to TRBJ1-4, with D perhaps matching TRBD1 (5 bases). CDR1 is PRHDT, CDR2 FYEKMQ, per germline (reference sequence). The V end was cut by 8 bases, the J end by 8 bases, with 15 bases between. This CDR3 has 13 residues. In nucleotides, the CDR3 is TGTGCCAGCTGCCACAATCAGGGAGAAAAACTGTTTTTT. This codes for CASCHNQGEKLFF.

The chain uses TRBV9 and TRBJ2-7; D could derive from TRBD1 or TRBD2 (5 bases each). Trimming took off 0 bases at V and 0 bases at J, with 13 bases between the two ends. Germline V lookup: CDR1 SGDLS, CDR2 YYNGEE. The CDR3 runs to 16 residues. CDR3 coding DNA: TGTGCCAGCAGCGTAGATCCGGGGCACAGCTCCTACGAGCAGTACTTC. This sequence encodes CASSVDPGHSSYEQYF.

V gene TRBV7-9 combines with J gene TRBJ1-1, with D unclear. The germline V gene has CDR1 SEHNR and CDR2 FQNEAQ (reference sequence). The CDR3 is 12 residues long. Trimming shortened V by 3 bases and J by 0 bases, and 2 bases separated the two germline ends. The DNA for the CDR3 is TGTGCCAGCAGCTTGATGAACACTGAAGCTTTCTTT. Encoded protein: CASSLMNTEAFF.

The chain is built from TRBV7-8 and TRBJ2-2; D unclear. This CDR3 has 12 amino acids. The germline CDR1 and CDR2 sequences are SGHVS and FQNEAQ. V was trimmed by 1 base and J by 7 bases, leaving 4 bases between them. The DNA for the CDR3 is TGTGCCAGCAGCTTAGGAAGCGGGGAGCTGTTTTTT. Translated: CASSLGSGELFF. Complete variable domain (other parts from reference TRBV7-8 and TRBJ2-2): GAGVSQSPRYKVAKRGQDVALRCDPISGHVSLFWYQQALGQGPEFLTYFQNEAQLDKSGLPSDRFFAERPEGSVSTLKIQRTQQEDSAVYLCASSLGSGELFFGEGSRLTVL.

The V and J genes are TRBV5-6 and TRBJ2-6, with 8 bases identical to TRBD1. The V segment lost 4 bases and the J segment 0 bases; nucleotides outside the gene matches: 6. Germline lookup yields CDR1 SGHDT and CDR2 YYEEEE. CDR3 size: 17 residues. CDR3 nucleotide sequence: TGTGCCAGCAGCCTGCGACAGGGGAGCTCTGGGGCCAACGTCCTGACTTTC. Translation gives CASSLRQGSSGANVLTF.

DNA of the CDR3: TGTGCCACCAGCAGAGATAGGGCCGCAAATGGCTACACCTTC. Amino acids: CATSRDRAANGYTF. The rearrangement uses TRBV15 and TRBJ1-2; D uncertain. Trimming left V 0 bases short and J 6 bases short, with 11 bases between. Germline V gene lookup returns CDR1 LNHNV and CDR2 YYDKDF (reference sequence). The CDR3 has 14 residues.

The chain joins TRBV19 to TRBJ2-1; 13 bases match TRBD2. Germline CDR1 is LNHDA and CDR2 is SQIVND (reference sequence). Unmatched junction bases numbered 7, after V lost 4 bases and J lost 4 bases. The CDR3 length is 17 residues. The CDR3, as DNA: TGTGCCAGTAGTAAATCTCAGACTAGCGGGAGGTACAATGAGCAGTTCTTC. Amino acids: CASSKSQTSGRYNEQFF.

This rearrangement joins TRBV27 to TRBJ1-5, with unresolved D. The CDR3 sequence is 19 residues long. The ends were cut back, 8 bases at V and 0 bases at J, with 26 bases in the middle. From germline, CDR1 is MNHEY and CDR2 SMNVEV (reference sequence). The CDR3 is CASGLNGPVPLNSNQPQHF. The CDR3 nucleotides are TGTGCCAGCGGTCTTAACGGGCCGGTACCACTCAATAGCAATCAGCCCCAGCATTTT.